These 27 T cell receptor beta chains were sequenced from one sample in a study of cytotoxic CD8 clonotypes in ibrutinib-treated CLL. Here immunoSEQ multiplex PCR was the method, and the copy in TCRdb shows in-frame clones only, minus some. The profile shows about 160,000 clones, 84% of them singletons. Sequenced material: PBMCs, taken after 24 months of ibrutinib treatment. The receptor source for this set is a human donor with chronic lymphocytic leukemia.

CDR3 sequence (DNA): TGTGCCATCAGTGTTTTGGGGAACACTGAAGCTTTCTTT. It is translated as CAISVLGNTEAFF. J is TRBJ1-1 and V is TRBV10-3; D gene ambiguous. This CDR3 comprises 13 residues. V was pared by 4 bases and J by 1 base, with 7 bases between. Germline V gene lookup returns CDR1 ENHRY and CDR2 SYGVKD.

The CDR3 region has the DNA TGTGCCAGTTCTGGCCCCAACTGGCTCTCCTACGAGCAGTACTTC. As protein: CASSGPNWLSYEQYF. The chain employs TRBV6-5 and TRBJ2-7; D unclear. There are 15 residues in the CDR3. Germline assignment: CDR1 MNHEY and CDR2 SVGAGI. Trimming took 9 bases from V and 0 from J, leaving 18 bases between them.

This chain links TRBV11-2 with TRBJ1-1; the D is unclear. Trimming stripped 5 bases from V and 3 bases from J, with 10 bases between. The length of the CDR3 is 13 residues. Germline-derived CDR1 and CDR2 are SGHAT and FQNNGV. The CDR3 DNA follows: TGTGCCAGCAGCACCGGACGATACACTGAAGCTTTCTTT. This encodes CASSTGRYTEAFF.

The rearrangement joins TRBV28 to TRBJ1-3; 8 bases agree with TRBD1. Looked up from germline, CDR1 is MDHEN and CDR2 is SYDVKM. The CDR3 has 14 residues. The ends lost 5 bases at V and 4 bases at J; junction bases unmatched: 4. This chain's CDR3 is CASSPQGAGNTIYF. The CDR3 DNA reads as TGTGCCAGCAGTCCGCAGGGGGCGGGAAACACCATATATTTT.

The chain links TRBV30 to TRBJ2-3; 9 bases map to TRBD2. The length of the CDR3 is 17 residues. V shed 0 bases and J 5 bases; nucleotides not matched to a gene: 12. CDR1 is GTSNPN and CDR2 is SVGIG in the germline V gene (reference sequence). The CDR3 region is CAWSVRRAGGPGDTQYF. The DNA for the CDR3 is TGTGCCTGGAGTGTAAGGCGTGCGGGGGGGCCGGGAGATACGCAGTATTTT.

This clone showed up just a few times. This chain links TRBV6-1 with TRBJ1-1; D perhaps matches TRBD1 (6 bases). The CDR3 is 12 residues long. Germline V gene sequence: CDR1 MNHNS, CDR2 SASEGT. Trimming shortened V by 7 bases and J by 4 bases, and 10 bases separated the two germline ends. CDR3 DNA sequence: TGTGCCAGCAATAGGGGGGGCACTGAAGCTTTCTTT. It yields the protein CASNRGGTEAFF.

This chain joins TRBV15 and TRBJ1-1; the match to TRBD1 covers 8 bases. J was trimmed by 3 bases and V by 3 bases; bases with no gene match: 3. Germline V gene lookup returns CDR1 LNHNV and CDR2 YYDKDF (reference sequence). The CDR3 covers 14 residues. DNA for the CDR3: TGTGCCACCAGCAGGTGGACAGGGCACACTGAAGCTTTCTTT. As protein: CATSRWTGHTEAFF.

This CDR3 reads CASSFLGRGNTIYF. In DNA form, the CDR3 reads TGTGCCAGCAGTTTCCTGGGACGCGGAAACACCATATATTTT. The chain joins TRBV27 to TRBJ1-3; tentative D call: TRBD1 (5 bases). This CDR3 is built from 14 residues. Trimming cost V 3 bases and J 4 bases, with 10 bases left between them. From germline, CDR1 is MNHEY and CDR2 SMNVEV (reference sequence).

J is TRBJ1-1 and V is TRBV19; D uncertain. Looked up from germline, CDR1 is LNHDA and CDR2 is SQIVND (reference sequence). V was cut by 5 bases and J by 3 bases, with 16 bases left in between. CDR3 length equals 15 residues. The CDR3 loop reads CASSSGQGGDTEAFF. The CDR3, as DNA: TGTGCCAGTAGTTCGGGCCAAGGTGGGGACACTGAAGCTTTCTTT.

The CDR3 sequence is CASSTLGEGNYGYTF. The CDR3 nucleotides are TGTGCCAGCTCTACCTTGGGGGAAGGGAACTATGGCTACACCTTC. The rearrangement uses TRBV28 and TRBJ1-2; tentative D call: TRBD1 (5 bases). Between the trimmed V and J ends, which lost 8 bases and 2 bases, there was a span of 18 bases. Germline CDR1 and CDR2: MDHEN and SYDVKM. CDR3 length equals 15 residues.

J is TRBJ1-3 and V is TRBV28; a weak D match, TRBD1 (6 bases). In germline, CDR1 is MDHEN, CDR2 SYDVKM. The CDR3 runs 16 residues. Trimming took 5 bases from V and 0 from J, leaving 14 bases between them. In DNA, the CDR3 is TGTGCCAGCAGTATCACCCCGGACAGCTCTGGAAACACCATATATTTT. It is translated as CASSITPDSSGNTIYF. Variable domain in full (rest from reference TRBV28 and TRBJ1-3): DVKVTQSSRYLVKRTGEKVFLECVQDMDHENMFWYRQDPGLGLRLIYFSYDVKMKEKGDIPEGYSVSREKKERFSLILESASTNQTSMYLCASSITPDSSGNTIYFGEGSWLTVV.

The chain links TRBV30 to TRBJ1-4; 9 bases match TRBD1. The CDR3 is 15 residues long. V lost 4 bases to trimming and J lost 2 bases; unmatched junction nucleotides: 5. CDR1 and CDR2 (germline): GTSNPN, SVGIG (reference sequence). CDR3 sequence: CAWNLDRGTNEKLFF. CDR3 bases: TGTGCCTGGAACCTTGACAGGGGGACTAATGAAAAACTGTTTTTT. Combining the CDR3 with reference TRBV30 and TRBJ1-4 gives the whole variable domain SQTIHQWPATLVQPVGSPLSLECTVEGTSNPNLYWYRQAAGRGLQLLFYSVGIGQISSEVPQNLSASRPQDRQFILSSKKLLLSDSGFYLCAWNLDRGTNEKLFFGSGTQLSVL.

The V and J genes are TRBV6-6 and TRBJ2-7; D possibly corresponds to TRBD2 (6 bases). The CDR3 spans 14 residues. Germline V gene data show CDR1 as MNHNY and CDR2 as SVGAGI (reference sequence). With 2 bases removed from V and 4 bases from J, the gap between germline ends came to 12 bases. The CDR3 loop reads CASSYGGIIYEQYF. The CDR3 DNA reads as TGTGCCAGCAGTTACGGGGGGATCATATACGAGCAGTACTTC.

The chain joins TRBV7-9 to TRBJ2-3; a possible D gene is TRBD2 (6 bases). The germline V and J ends were trimmed by 1 base and 4 bases, with 15 bases remaining between them. Germline CDR1 reads SEHNR; CDR2 reads FQNEAQ (reference sequence). The CDR3 totals 16 residues. In nucleotides, the CDR3 is TGTGCCAGCAGCTTAGTGAGAGGCGGGGTGGCAGATACGCAGTATTTT. This encodes CASSLVRGGVADTQYF.

The CDR3 sequence: CASSLRQGSIIDYGYTF. Written as DNA, the CDR3 is TGTGCCAGCAGCCTTCGACAGGGGAGTATCATTGACTATGGCTACACCTTC. J is TRBJ1-2 and V is TRBV14, with 8 bases fitting TRBD1. The CDR3 runs 17 residues. CDR1 is SGHDN, CDR2 FVKESK, per germline. Germline trimming cut 4 bases from V and 3 bases from J; bases unmatched to any gene: 13.

The table lists this clone with a few counts. V is TRBV27 and J is TRBJ1-1; 8 bases line up with TRBD1. This CDR3 region has 13 residues. Germline CDR1 MNHEY, CDR2 SMNVEV (reference sequence). The trim removed 9 bases at V and 3 bases at J, leaving 6 bases unmatched. The CDR3 sequence: CASKQGGDTEAFF. DNA for the CDR3: TGTGCCAGTAAACAGGGGGGCGACACTGAAGCTTTCTTT.

The V gene is TRBV27, the J gene TRBJ2-3, with TRBD1 matching 11 bases. The CDR3 length is 16 residues. Germline V lookup: CDR1 MNHEY, CDR2 SMNVEV (reference sequence). The V and J ends lost 6 bases and 3 bases, in that order; junction bases with no gene match: 8. The CDR3 region is CASSFSGTGGTDTQYF. The CDR3 DNA reads TGTGCCAGCAGCTTCTCCGGGACAGGGGGTACAGATACGCAGTATTTT.

The genes are TRBV11-3 and TRBJ2-3; perhaps D is TRBD1 or TRBD2 (5 bases each). Germline-derived CDR1 and CDR2 are SGHNT and YENEEA. The CDR3 contains 14 residues. Trimming took 5 bases from V and 4 from J, leaving 13 bases between them. The CDR3 DNA is TGTGCCAGCAGCCTCGGGGCCGAATCAGATACGCAGTATTTT. It is translated as CASSLGAESDTQYF.

V gene TRBV18 combines with J gene TRBJ2-5, with a tentative D call TRBD1 (6 bases). The germline V gene encodes CDR1 KGHSH and CDR2 LQKENI. Trimming left V 3 bases short and J 4 bases short, with 15 bases between. CDR3 length: 15 amino acids. The CDR3 DNA is TGTGCCAGCTCACCTGGAACAGGGTCTAGAGAGACCCAGTACTTC. It yields the protein CASSPGTGSRETQYF.

This CDR3 is CASSLFQRGTANYGYTF. CDR3 nucleotide sequence: TGTGCCAGCAGTTTATTCCAACGGGGGACAGCTAACTATGGCTACACCTTC. The chain is built from TRBV28 and TRBJ1-2; TRBD1 aligns across 7 bases. The CDR3 contains 17 residues. V shed 1 base, J shed 0 bases, and the junction held 8 bases outside the gene matches. Germline V lookup: CDR1 MDHEN, CDR2 SYDVKM.

The genes are TRBV5-1 and TRBJ2-5, with D possibly matching TRBD2 (5 bases). The length of the CDR3 is 13 residues. Germline V lookup: CDR1 SGHRS, CDR2 YFSETQ. V was shortened by 4 bases and J by 4 bases, with 11 bases between the two germline ends. The CDR3 bases are TGCGCCAGCAGCACAGACGAGGGAGAGACCCAGTACTTC. Protein sequence: CASSTDEGETQYF.

This clone was picked up one time. This rearrangement joins TRBV27 to TRBJ2-3, with D perhaps TRBD1 or TRBD2 (5 bases each). V lost 6 bases, J lost 6 bases, and 16 bases lay in between. The CDR3 is 14 residues long. Germline CDR1 reads MNHEY; CDR2 reads SMNVEV (reference sequence). DNA of the CDR3: TGTGCCAGCAGCAACCGGGACGGGACGGATACGCAGTATTTT. Amino acids: CASSNRDGTDTQYF.

The rearrangement uses TRBV5-1 and TRBJ2-1; possible D gene TRBD1, 6 bases. The CDR3 is made up of 16 amino acids. Germline lookup yields CDR1 SGHRS and CDR2 YFSETQ. Trimming left V 1 base short and J 3 bases short, with 14 bases between. The CDR3 is CASSLSAGASYNEQFF. CDR3 sequence (DNA): TGCGCCAGCAGCTTGTCGGCAGGGGCGAGCTACAATGAGCAGTTCTTC.

The gene calls are TRBV5-4 and TRBJ1-2, with D maybe TRBD1 (5 bases). The germline V gene encodes CDR1 SGHNT and CDR2 YYREEE (reference sequence). The V end lost 0 bases, the J end lost 2 bases, and 8 bases lay between the germline ends. The CDR3 consists of 14 residues. The CDR3 reads CASSLGGRNYGYTF. The CDR3 nucleotides read TGTGCCAGCAGCTTGGGGGGACGGAACTATGGCTACACCTTC. The variable domain in full, with the rest retrieved from reference TRBV5-4 and TRBJ1-2, is ETGVTQSPTHLIKTRGQQVTLRCSSQSGHNTVSWYQQALGQGPQFIFQYYREEENGRGNFPPRFSGLQFPNYSSELNVNALELDDSALYLCASSLGGRNYGYTFGSGTRLTVV.

The V call is TRBV5-5, the J call TRBJ1-5, with D unresolved. CDR3 length equals 14 residues. Germline V CDR1 and CDR2: SGHKS, YYEKEE (reference sequence). The V end was cut by 0 bases, the J end by 5 bases, with 9 bases between. CDR3 loop: CASSLGRAYQPQHF. The CDR3 nucleotides read TGTGCCAGCAGCTTGGGTAGGGCCTATCAGCCCCAGCATTTT.

This sequence joins TRBV7-9 and TRBJ2-7, with D possibly being TRBD1 (6 bases). V was shortened by 5 bases and J by 3 bases, with 14 bases between the two germline ends. Germline CDR1 is SEHNR and CDR2 is FQNEAQ (reference sequence). This CDR3 is 14 amino acids long. The CDR3 loop is CASSAYRVNYEQYF. The CDR3, as DNA: TGTGCCAGCAGCGCATACAGGGTTAACTACGAGCAGTACTTC.

The chain is built from TRBV5-8 and TRBJ1-5; D may be TRBD1 (5 bases). The CDR3 length is 15 residues. Per the germline V gene, CDR1 is SGHTS and CDR2 is YDEGEE. V gave up 7 bases and J gave up 2 bases, with 16 bases separating them. CDR3 region: CASSGEGSGNQPQHF. CDR3 nucleotide sequence: TGTGCCAGCTCGGGGGAGGGGAGCGGCAATCAGCCCCAGCATTTT.